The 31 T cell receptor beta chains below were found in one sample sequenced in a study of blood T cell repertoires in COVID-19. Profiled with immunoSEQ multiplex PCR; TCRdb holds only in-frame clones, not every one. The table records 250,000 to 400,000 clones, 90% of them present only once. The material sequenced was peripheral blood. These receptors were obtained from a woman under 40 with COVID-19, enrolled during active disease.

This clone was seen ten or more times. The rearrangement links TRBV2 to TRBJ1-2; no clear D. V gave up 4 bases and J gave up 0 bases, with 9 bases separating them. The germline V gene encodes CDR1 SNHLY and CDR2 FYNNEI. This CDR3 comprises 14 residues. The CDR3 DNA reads TGTGCCAGCAGTGGTCGGCAGGCTAACTATGGCTACACCTTC. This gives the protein CASSGRQANYGYTF.

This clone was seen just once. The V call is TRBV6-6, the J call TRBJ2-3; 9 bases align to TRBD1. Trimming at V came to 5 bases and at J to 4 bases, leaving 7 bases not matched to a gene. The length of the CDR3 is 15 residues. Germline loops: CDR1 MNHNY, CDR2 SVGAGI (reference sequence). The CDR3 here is CASSRGTGPADTQYF. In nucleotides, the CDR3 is TGTGCCAGCAGTCGAGGGACAGGGCCGGCAGATACGCAGTATTTT.

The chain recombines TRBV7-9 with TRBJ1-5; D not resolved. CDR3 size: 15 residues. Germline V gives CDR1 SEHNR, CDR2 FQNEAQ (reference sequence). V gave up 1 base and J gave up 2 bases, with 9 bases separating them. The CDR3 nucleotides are TGTGCCAGCAGCTTAGACGGGAAAGGCAATCAGCCCCAGCATTTT. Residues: CASSLDGKGNQPQHF.

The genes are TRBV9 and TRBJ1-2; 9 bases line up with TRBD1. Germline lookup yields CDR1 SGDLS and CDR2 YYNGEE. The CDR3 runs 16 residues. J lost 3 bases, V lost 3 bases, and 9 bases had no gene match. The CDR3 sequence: CASSALPQGADYGYTF. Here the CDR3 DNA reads TGTGCCAGCAGCGCCCTCCCACAGGGGGCGGACTATGGCTACACCTTC. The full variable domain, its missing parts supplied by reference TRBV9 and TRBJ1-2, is DSGVTQTPKHLITATGQRVTLRCSPRSGDLSVYWYQQSLDQGLQFLIQYYNGEERAKGNILERFSAQQFPDLHSELNLSSLELGDSALYFCASSALPQGADYGYTFGSGTRLTVV.

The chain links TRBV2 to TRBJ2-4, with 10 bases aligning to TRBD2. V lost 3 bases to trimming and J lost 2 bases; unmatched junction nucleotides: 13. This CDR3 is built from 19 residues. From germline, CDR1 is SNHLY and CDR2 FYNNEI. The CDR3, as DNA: TGTGCCAGCAGTGAGGTTTGGGTCTCTAGCGGGAGTACCAAAAACATTCAGTACTTC. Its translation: CASSEVWVSSGSTKNIQYF. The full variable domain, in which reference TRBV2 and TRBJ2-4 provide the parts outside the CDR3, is EPEVTQTPSHQVTQMGQEVILRCVPISNHLYFYWYRQILGQKVEFLVSFYNNEISEKSEIFDDQFSVERPDGSNFTLKIRSTKLEDSAMYFCASSEVWVSSGSTKNIQYFGAGTRLSVL.

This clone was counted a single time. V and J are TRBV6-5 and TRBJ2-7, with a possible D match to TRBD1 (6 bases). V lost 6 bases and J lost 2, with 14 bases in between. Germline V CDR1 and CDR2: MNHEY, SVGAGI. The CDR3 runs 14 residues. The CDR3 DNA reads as TGTGCCAGCAGACCGTGGGGGACAACCTACGAGCAGTACTTC. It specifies CASRPWGTTYEQYF.

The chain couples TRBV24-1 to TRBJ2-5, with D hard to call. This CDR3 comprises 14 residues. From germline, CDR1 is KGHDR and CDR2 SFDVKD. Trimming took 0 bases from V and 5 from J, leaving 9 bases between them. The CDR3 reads CATSDLREVETQYF. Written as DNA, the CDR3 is TGTGCCACCAGTGATTTGCGCGAGGTGGAGACCCAGTACTTC.

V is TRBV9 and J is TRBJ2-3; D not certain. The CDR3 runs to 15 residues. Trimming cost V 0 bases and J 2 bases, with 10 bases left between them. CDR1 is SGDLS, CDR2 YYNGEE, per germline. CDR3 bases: TGTGCCAGCAGCGTAGTGGAAGCGCCCACAGATACGCAGTATTTT. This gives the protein CASSVVEAPTDTQYF.

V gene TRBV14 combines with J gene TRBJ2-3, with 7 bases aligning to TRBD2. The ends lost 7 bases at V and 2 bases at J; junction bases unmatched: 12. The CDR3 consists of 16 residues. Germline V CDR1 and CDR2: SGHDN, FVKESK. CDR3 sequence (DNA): TGTGCCAGCACCCGAGGATATGGGGGGGACACAGATACGCAGTATTTT. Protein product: CASTRGYGGDTDTQYF.

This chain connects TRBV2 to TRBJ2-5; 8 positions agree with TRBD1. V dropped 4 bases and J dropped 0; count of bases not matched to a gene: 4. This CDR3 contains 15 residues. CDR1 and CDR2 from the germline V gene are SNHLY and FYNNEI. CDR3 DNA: TGTGCCAGCAGTGTGCGGACAGGGAACCAAGAGACCCAGTACTTC. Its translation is CASSVRTGNQETQYF.

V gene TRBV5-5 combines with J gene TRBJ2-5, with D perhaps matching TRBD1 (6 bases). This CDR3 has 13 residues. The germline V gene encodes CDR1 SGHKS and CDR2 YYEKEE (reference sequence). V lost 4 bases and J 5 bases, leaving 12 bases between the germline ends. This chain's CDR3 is CASSPLGQETQYF. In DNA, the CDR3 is TGTGCCAGCAGCCCTCTAGGACAGGAGACCCAGTACTTC.

This CDR3 is CASGLDSNTEAFF. DNA for the CDR3: TGTGCTAGTGGTTTGGACAGCAACACTGAAGCTTTCTTT. This chain uses TRBV12-5 with TRBJ1-1; D remains ambiguous. Trimming cost V 1 base and J 2 bases, with 5 bases left between them. CDR1 and CDR2 (germline): LGHNT, FRNRAP. The length of the CDR3 is 13 residues.

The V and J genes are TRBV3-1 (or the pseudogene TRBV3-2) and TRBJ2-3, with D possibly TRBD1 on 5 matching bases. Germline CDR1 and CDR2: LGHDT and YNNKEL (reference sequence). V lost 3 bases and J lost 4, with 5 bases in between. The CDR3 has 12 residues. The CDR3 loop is CASSQGPDTQYF. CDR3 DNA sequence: TGTGCCAGCAGCCAGGGGCCAGATACGCAGTATTTT.

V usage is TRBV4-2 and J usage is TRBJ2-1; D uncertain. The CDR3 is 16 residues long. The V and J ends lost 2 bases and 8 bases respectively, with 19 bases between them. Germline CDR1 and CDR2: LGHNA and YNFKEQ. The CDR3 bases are TGTGCCAGCAGCCAACTATCTGACTTCCCCCTTGATGAGCAGTTCTTC. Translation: CASSQLSDFPLDEQFF.

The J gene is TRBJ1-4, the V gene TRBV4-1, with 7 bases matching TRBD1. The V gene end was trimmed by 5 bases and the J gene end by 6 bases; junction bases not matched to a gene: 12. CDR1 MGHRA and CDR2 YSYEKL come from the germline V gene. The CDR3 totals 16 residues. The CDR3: CASSANPGQPHEKLFF. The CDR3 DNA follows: TGCGCCAGCAGCGCGAACCCGGGACAGCCTCATGAAAAACTGTTTTTT.

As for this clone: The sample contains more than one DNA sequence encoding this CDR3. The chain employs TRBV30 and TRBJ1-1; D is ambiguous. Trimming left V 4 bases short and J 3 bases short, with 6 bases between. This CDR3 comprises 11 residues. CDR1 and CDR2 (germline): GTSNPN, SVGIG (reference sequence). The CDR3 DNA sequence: TGTGCCTGGACAGGTGACACTGAAGCTTTCTTT. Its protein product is CAWTGDTEAFF. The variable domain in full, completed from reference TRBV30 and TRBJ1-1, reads SQTIHQWPATLVQPVGSPLSLECTVEGTSNPNLYWYRQAAGRGLQLLFYSVGIGQISSEVPQNLSASRPQDRQFILSSKKLLLSDSGFYLCAWTGDTEAFFGQGTRLTVV.

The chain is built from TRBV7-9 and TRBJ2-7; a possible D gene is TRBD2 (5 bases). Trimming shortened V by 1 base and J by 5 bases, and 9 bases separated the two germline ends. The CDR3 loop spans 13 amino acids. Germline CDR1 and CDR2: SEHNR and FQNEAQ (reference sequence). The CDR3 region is CASSLVPADEQYF. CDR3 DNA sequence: TGTGCCAGCAGCTTAGTCCCAGCGGACGAGCAGTACTTC.

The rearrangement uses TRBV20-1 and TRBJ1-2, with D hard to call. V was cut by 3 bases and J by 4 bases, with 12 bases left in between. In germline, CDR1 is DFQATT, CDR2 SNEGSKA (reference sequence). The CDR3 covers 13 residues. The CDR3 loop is CSASEAGFYGYTF. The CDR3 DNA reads TGCAGTGCTAGTGAGGCGGGGTTCTATGGCTACACCTTC.

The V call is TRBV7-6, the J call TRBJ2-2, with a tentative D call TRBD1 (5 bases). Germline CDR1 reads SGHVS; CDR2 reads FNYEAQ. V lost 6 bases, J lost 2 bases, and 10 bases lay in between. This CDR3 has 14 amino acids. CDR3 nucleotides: TGTGCCAGCAGACTTGACAGAAACACCGGGGAGCTGTTTTTT. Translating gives CASRLDRNTGELFF.

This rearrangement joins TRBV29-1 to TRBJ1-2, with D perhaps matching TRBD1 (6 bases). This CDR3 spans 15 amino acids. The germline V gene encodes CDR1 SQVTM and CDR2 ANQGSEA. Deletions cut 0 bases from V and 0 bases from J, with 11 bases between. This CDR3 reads CSVEDSWTANYGYTF. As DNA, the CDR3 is TGCAGCGTTGAAGATTCGTGGACAGCTAACTATGGCTACACCTTC.

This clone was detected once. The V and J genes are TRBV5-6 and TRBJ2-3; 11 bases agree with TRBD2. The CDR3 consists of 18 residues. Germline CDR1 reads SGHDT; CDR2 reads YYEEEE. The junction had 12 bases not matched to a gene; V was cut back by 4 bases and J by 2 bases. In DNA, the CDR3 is TGTGCCAGCAGCCGCAAACCTACTAGCGGGAGCAACACAGATACGCAGTATTTT. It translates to CASSRKPTSGSNTDTQYF.

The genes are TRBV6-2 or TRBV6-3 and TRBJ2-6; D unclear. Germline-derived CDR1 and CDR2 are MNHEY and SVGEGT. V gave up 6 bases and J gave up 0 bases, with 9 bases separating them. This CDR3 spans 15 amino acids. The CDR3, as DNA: TGTGCCAGCAGCCGTCCTTACTCTGGGGCCAACGTCCTGACTTTC. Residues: CASSRPYSGANVLTF.

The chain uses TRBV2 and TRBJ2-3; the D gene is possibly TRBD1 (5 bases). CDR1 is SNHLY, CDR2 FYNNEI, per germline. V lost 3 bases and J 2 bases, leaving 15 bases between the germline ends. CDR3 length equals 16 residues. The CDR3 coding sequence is TGTGCCAGCAGTGATCTTTGGGGCGGATACACAGATACGCAGTATTTT. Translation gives CASSDLWGGYTDTQYF. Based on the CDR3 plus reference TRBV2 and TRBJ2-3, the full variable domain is EPEVTQTPSHQVTQMGQEVILRCVPISNHLYFYWYRQILGQKVEFLVSFYNNEISEKSEIFDDQFSVERPDGSNFTLKIRSTKLEDSAMYFCASSDLWGGYTDTQYFGPGTRLTVL.

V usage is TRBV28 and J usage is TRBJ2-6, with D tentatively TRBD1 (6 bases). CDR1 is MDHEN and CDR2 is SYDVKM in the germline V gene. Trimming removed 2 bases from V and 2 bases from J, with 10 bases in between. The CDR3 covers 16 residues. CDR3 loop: CASSLPRTAGANVLTF. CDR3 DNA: TGTGCCAGCAGTTTACCCAGGACAGCTGGGGCCAACGTCCTGACTTTC.

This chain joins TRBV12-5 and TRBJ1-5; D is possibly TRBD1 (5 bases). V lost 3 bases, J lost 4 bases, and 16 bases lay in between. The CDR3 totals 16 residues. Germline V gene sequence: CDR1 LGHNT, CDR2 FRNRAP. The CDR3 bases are TGTGCTAGTGGTTTTTCCCGGGGGATGACGAATCAGCCCCAGCATTTT. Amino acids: CASGFSRGMTNQPQHF.

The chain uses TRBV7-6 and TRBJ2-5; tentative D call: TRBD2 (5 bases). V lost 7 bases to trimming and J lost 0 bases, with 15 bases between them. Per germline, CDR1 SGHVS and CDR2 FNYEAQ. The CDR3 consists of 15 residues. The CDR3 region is CASTNRGSYQETQYF. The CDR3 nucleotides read TGTGCCAGCACCAACCGGGGAAGCTACCAAGAGACCCAGTACTTC.

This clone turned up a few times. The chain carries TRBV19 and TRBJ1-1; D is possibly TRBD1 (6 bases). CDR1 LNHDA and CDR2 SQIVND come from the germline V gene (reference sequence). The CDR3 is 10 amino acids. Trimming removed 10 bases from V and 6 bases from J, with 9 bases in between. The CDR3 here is CATQGAEAFF. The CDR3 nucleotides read TGTGCCACACAGGGAGCTGAAGCTTTCTTT.

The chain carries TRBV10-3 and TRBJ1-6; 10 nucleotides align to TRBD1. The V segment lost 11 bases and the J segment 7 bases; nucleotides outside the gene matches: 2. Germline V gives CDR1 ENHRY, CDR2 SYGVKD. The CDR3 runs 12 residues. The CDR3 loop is CASGQGNSPLHF. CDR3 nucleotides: TGTGCCTCGGGACAGGGGAATTCACCCCTCCACTTT.

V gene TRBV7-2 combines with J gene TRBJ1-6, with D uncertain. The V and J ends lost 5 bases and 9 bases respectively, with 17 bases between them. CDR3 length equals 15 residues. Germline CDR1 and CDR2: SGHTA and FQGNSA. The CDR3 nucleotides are TGTGCCAGCAGCCCGGTGGGAGGAGAGCGTTCACCCCTCCACTTT. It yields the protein CASSPVGGERSPLHF.

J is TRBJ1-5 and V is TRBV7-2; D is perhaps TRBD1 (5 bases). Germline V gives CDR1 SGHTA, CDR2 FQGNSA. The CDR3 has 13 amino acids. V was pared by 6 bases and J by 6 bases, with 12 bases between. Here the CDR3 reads CASSPDGGQPQHF. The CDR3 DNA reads TGTGCCAGCAGTCCGGACGGGGGTCAGCCCCAGCATTTT.

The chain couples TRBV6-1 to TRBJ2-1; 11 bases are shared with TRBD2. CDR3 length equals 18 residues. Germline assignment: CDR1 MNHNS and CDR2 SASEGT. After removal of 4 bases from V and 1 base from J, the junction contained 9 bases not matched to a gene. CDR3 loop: CASSGLLAGVGSYNEQFF. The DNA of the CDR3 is TGTGCCAGCAGTGGGTTACTAGCGGGAGTAGGGTCCTACAATGAGCAGTTCTTC.